This is a list of T cell receptor beta chains from one sample in a study of blood T cell repertoires in COVID-19. Libraries were prepared by immunoSEQ multiplex PCR; TCRdb keeps only in-frame clonotypes and omits some of them. The sample includes 250,000 to 300,000 clones, around 87% seen only once; the top ten take around 1.5%. Sequenced input: peripheral blood. These TCRs come from a woman in her forties who had recovered from COVID-19. Both conserved end residues are part of each CDR3. D genes are given only for firm matches. Size values are once, few and many counts, or a class for expanded clones, and some rows have none.

j_call: TRBJ2-7; d_call: TRBD1; v_call: TRBV19; clone_size: NA; cdr3_aa: CASRSTGGFYEQYF; cdr3_nt: TGTGCCAGCCGATCCACAGGGGGCTTCTACGAGCAGTACTTC
j_call: TRBJ1-1; d_call: NA; v_call: TRBV18; clone_size: NA; cdr3_aa: CASSPTAADTEAFF; cdr3_nt: TGTGCCAGCTCACCAACAGCCGCCGACACTGAAGCTTTCTTT
j_call: TRBJ1-2; d_call: NA; v_call: TRBV9; clone_size: NA; cdr3_aa: CASSPPGGNYGYTF; cdr3_nt: TGTGCCAGCAGCCCCCCAGGTGGGAACTATGGCTACACCTTC
j_call: TRBJ1-3; d_call: NA; v_call: TRBV6-4; clone_size: NA; cdr3_aa: CASPPSQDSSRLPGNTIYF; cdr3_nt: TGTGCCAGCCCTCCTTCGCAGGACTCCTCAAGACTCCCCGGAAACACCATATATTTT
j_call: TRBJ2-1; d_call: NA; v_call: TRBV2; clone_size: NA; cdr3_aa: CASSVMYNEQFF; cdr3_nt: TGTGCCAGCAGTGTAATGTACAATGAGCAGTTCTTC
j_call: TRBJ2-7; d_call: TRBD1; v_call: TRBV6-6; clone_size: few; cdr3_aa: CASSYPGTEGEQYF; cdr3_nt: TGTGCCAGCAGTTACCCCGGGACAGAAGGGGAGCAGTACTTC
j_call: TRBJ1-1; d_call: TRBD1; v_call: TRBV24-1; clone_size: NA; cdr3_aa: CATSDLGDRGPPTEAFF; cdr3_nt: TGTGCCACCAGTGATTTAGGGGACAGGGGGCCCCCCACTGAAGCTTTCTTT
j_call: TRBJ2-1; d_call: NA; v_call: TRBV5-1; clone_size: NA; cdr3_aa: CASSVDNPSYNEQFF; cdr3_nt: TGCGCCAGCAGCGTCGACAACCCGTCATACAATGAGCAGTTCTTC
j_call: TRBJ2-4; d_call: NA; v_call: TRBV6-1; clone_size: NA; cdr3_aa: CASSEDGSGWAKNIQYF; cdr3_nt: TGTGCCAGCAGTGAAGACGGGTCGGGATGGGCCAAAAACATTCAGTACTTC
j_call: TRBJ1-3; d_call: NA; v_call: TRBV4-1; clone_size: NA; cdr3_aa: CASSQDPPTGIAHSGNTIYF; cdr3_nt: TGCGCCAGCAGCCAAGACCCCCCAACAGGTATAGCCCACTCTGGAAACACCATATATTTT
j_call: TRBJ1-5; d_call: NA; v_call: TRBV5-1; clone_size: NA; cdr3_aa: CASSPGGQGFQPQHF; cdr3_nt: TGCGCCAGCAGCCCGGGGGGTCAGGGGTTTCAGCCCCAGCATTTT
j_call: TRBJ1-2; d_call: NA; v_call: TRBV6-5; clone_size: NA; cdr3_aa: CASSYSATGYTF; cdr3_nt: TGTGCCAGCAGTTACTCGGCAACGGGCTACACCTTC
j_call: TRBJ1-2; d_call: NA; v_call: TRBV6-5; clone_size: NA; cdr3_aa: CASSTDSTNYGYTF; cdr3_nt: TGTGCCAGCAGTACGGACAGCACTAACTATGGCTACACCTTC
j_call: TRBJ2-7; d_call: TRBD2; v_call: TRBV5-6; clone_size: few; cdr3_aa: CASSPLAGKTYEQYF; cdr3_nt: TGTGCCAGCAGCCCACTAGCGGGGAAGACCTACGAGCAGTACTTC
j_call: TRBJ1-5; d_call: NA; v_call: TRBV21-1; clone_size: NA; cdr3_aa: CASSPEAVNQPQHF; cdr3_nt: TGTGCCAGCAGCCCTGAGGCGGTCAATCAGCCCCAGCATTTT
j_call: TRBJ1-6; d_call: NA; v_call: TRBV15; clone_size: NA; cdr3_aa: CATSRGQSYNSPLHF; cdr3_nt: TGTGCCACCAGCAGGGGGCAGTCCTATAATTCACCCCTCCACTTT
j_call: TRBJ2-7; d_call: NA; v_call: TRBV2; clone_size: NA; cdr3_aa: CASRGNYYEQYF; cdr3_nt: TGTGCCAGCCGGGGAAATTACTACGAGCAGTACTTC
j_call: TRBJ2-5; d_call: TRBD1; v_call: TRBV5-1; clone_size: NA; cdr3_aa: CASSLLRDSQETQYF; cdr3_nt: TGCGCCAGCAGCTTACTAAGGGACAGCCAAGAGACCCAGTACTTC
j_call: TRBJ1-5; d_call: NA; v_call: TRBV19; clone_size: once; cdr3_aa: CASSLIISGGQPQHF; cdr3_nt: TGTGCCAGTAGTCTGATAATCAGTGGCGGGCAGCCCCAGCATTTT
j_call: TRBJ2-7; d_call: TRBD1; v_call: TRBV2; clone_size: NA; cdr3_aa: CATAPGRGQTYEQYF; cdr3_nt: TGTGCCACCGCCCCGGGCAGGGGGCAGACCTACGAGCAGTACTTC
j_call: TRBJ2-1; d_call: NA; v_call: TRBV11-2; clone_size: NA; cdr3_aa: CASSLTLTTNNEQFF; cdr3_nt: TGTGCCAGCAGCTTAACGCTCACCACTAACAATGAGCAGTTCTTC
j_call: TRBJ2-3; d_call: TRBD2; v_call: TRBV5-1; clone_size: NA; cdr3_aa: CASSFGTSAITDTQYF; cdr3_nt: TGCGCCAGCAGCTTCGGGACTAGCGCAATTACAGATACGCAGTATTTT
j_call: TRBJ1-2; d_call: TRBD1; v_call: TRBV11-2; clone_size: NA; cdr3_aa: CASSPGWDSYGYTF; cdr3_nt: TGTGCCAGCAGCCCAGGCTGGGACAGCTATGGCTACACCTTC
j_call: TRBJ2-5; d_call: NA; v_call: TRBV15; clone_size: NA; cdr3_aa: CATSRDLYSLETQYF; cdr3_nt: TGTGCCACCAGCAGAGATCTGTACTCGTTAGAGACCCAGTACTTC
j_call: TRBJ1-6; d_call: TRBD1; v_call: TRBV30; clone_size: NA; cdr3_aa: CAWDDRGGSPLHF; cdr3_nt: TGTGCCTGGGACGACAGGGGGGGCTCACCCCTCCACTTT
j_call: TRBJ2-7; d_call: NA; v_call: TRBV18; clone_size: NA; cdr3_aa: CASSPASPYEQYF; cdr3_nt: TGTGCCAGCTCACCGGCCAGTCCCTACGAGCAGTACTTC
j_call: TRBJ1-2; d_call: NA; v_call: TRBV6-5; clone_size: NA; cdr3_aa: CASSYAGHRRYGYTF; cdr3_nt: TGTGCCAGCAGTTACGCAGGCCATCGGCGCTATGGCTACACCTTC
j_call: TRBJ2-7; d_call: TRBD2; v_call: TRBV3-1/TRBV3-2; clone_size: NA; cdr3_aa: CASSSRAGGTYEQYF; cdr3_nt: TGTGCCAGCAGTAGCCGGGCGGGGGGAACCTACGAGCAGTACTTC
j_call: TRBJ1-1; d_call: TRBD1; v_call: TRBV7-9; clone_size: NA; cdr3_aa: CASSADRTLVAEAFF; cdr3_nt: TGTGCCAGCAGCGCGGACAGGACCCTTGTGGCTGAAGCTTTCTTT
j_call: TRBJ1-6; d_call: TRBD1; v_call: TRBV10-3; clone_size: NA; cdr3_aa: CAISGTDNSPLHF; cdr3_nt: TGTGCCATCAGCGGGACAGATAATTCACCCCTCCACTTT
j_call: TRBJ2-3; d_call: TRBD2; v_call: TRBV3-1/TRBV3-2; clone_size: NA; cdr3_aa: CASSSIQVLAGGTDTQYF; cdr3_nt: TGTGCCAGCAGCTCGATACAGGTACTAGCGGGGGGCACAGATACGCAGTATTTT
j_call: TRBJ2-5; d_call: TRBD2; v_call: TRBV5-1; clone_size: once; cdr3_aa: CASSRLAGGQETQYF; cdr3_nt: TGCGCCAGCAGCCGACTAGCGGGGGGCCAAGAGACCCAGTACTTC
j_call: TRBJ2-3; d_call: NA; v_call: TRBV5-1; clone_size: NA; cdr3_aa: CASRTLDSSSSTDTQYF; cdr3_nt: TGCGCCAGCAGAACGCTGGACAGTTCTTCTAGCACAGATACGCAGTATTTT
j_call: TRBJ2-3; d_call: TRBD1; v_call: TRBV27; clone_size: NA; cdr3_aa: CATTRGPRDTQYF; cdr3_nt: TGTGCCACTACAAGGGGGCCGAGGGATACGCAGTATTTT
j_call: TRBJ2-7; d_call: NA; v_call: TRBV19; clone_size: once; cdr3_aa: CASRGRGASEQYF; cdr3_nt: TGTGCCAGTAGGGGCCGGGGAGCGTCCGAGCAGTACTTC
j_call: TRBJ1-4; d_call: TRBD1; v_call: TRBV29-1; clone_size: NA; cdr3_aa: CSVKGHRGDEKLFF; cdr3_nt: TGCAGCGTTAAGGGACACAGGGGGGATGAAAAACTGTTTTTT
j_call: TRBJ1-2; d_call: TRBD1; v_call: TRBV27; clone_size: NA; cdr3_aa: CASSFKGQGGYGYTF; cdr3_nt: TGTGCCAGCAGTTTTAAGGGACAGGGGGGCTATGGCTACACCTTC
j_call: TRBJ1-2; d_call: NA; v_call: TRBV7-2; clone_size: NA; cdr3_aa: CASSLAGAASYTF; cdr3_nt: TGTGCCAGCAGCTTAGCAGGGGCAGCGAGCTACACCTTC
j_call: TRBJ2-3; d_call: TRBD2; v_call: TRBV9; clone_size: NA; cdr3_aa: CASSVASGGGDTQYF; cdr3_nt: TGTGCCAGCAGCGTAGCTAGCGGGGGCGGAGATACGCAGTATTTT
j_call: TRBJ1-1; d_call: NA; v_call: TRBV25-1; clone_size: NA; cdr3_aa: CASSEKFRGHTEAFF; cdr3_nt: TGTGCCAGCAGTGAAAAATTTAGAGGGCACACTGAAGCTTTCTTT
j_call: TRBJ1-2; d_call: NA; v_call: TRBV10-2; clone_size: NA; cdr3_aa: CASRDGRGQVYGYTF; cdr3_nt: TGCGCCAGCAGAGACGGCAGAGGGCAGGTCTATGGCTACACCTTC
j_call: TRBJ1-1; d_call: NA; v_call: TRBV7-9; clone_size: NA; cdr3_aa: CASRPGHTNTEAFF; cdr3_nt: TGTGCCAGCAGGCCGGGACACACGAACACTGAAGCTTTCTTT
j_call: TRBJ1-5; d_call: TRBD1; v_call: TRBV5-1; clone_size: NA; cdr3_aa: CASSPAGQGIGPQHF; cdr3_nt: TGCGCCAGCAGCCCAGCCGGACAGGGTATTGGGCCCCAGCATTTT
j_call: TRBJ2-1; d_call: TRBD2; v_call: TRBV5-1; clone_size: NA; cdr3_aa: CASSLRGGPDNEQFF; cdr3_nt: TGCGCCAGCAGCTTGCGCGGGGGGCCAGACAATGAGCAGTTCTTC
j_call: TRBJ2-3; d_call: NA; v_call: TRBV9; clone_size: NA; cdr3_aa: CASSVGGTDTQYF; cdr3_nt: TGTGCCAGCAGCGTAGGCGGCACAGATACGCAGTATTTT